This paragraph reports one T cell receptor beta chain. Antigen: not known. Profiling relied on immunoSEQ multiplex PCR, and the TCRdb table lists in-frame clones only, not all of them. The sample records 1.4 million to 1.5 million clones, roughly 96% being singletons. This sample is drawn from a study of shared clonotypes between healthy human individuals. Study-level findings and limits: Rarefaction revealed incomplete sorted-subset sequencing despite large depth. The naive CD4 repertoires of four donors were compared, and approximately 5.3% of clonotypes were shared. The low donor count limited represented genetic and exposure-history diversity. A generally larger estimated richness was seen in naive subsets than in memory subsets.

Trimming removed 0 bases from V and 5 bases from J, with 14 bases in between. The CDR3 spans 15 residues. The V gene's germline CDR1 is SGHRS and CDR2 YFSETQ. The specimen was naive CD4+ T cells sorted from blood. Indicated subset: CD45RA+ positively selected. The rearrangement links TRBV5-1 to TRBJ2-5, with D perhaps assigned TRBD1 or TRBD2 (5 bases each). The sequence was collected from a man younger than 45 in good health. The CDR3 sequence: CASSLAGGDGETQYF. Here the CDR3 DNA reads TGCGCCAGCAGCTTGGCGGGTGGGGACGGGGAGACCCAGTACTTC.